The rows below give T cell receptor beta chains drawn from one sample of a study of vaccination and CD4 T cells after COVID-19. Their cognate antigens are unknown. TCRdb fed the PCR reads into MiXCR, producing one record per CDR3 protein. The sample contains more than 20,000 distinct CDR3 sequences, about 31% of which appear only once. The sample was cultured CD4+ T cells from blood. The receptors stem from a human donor with COVID-19. The CDR3 runs from the conserved cysteine through the conserved F or W. D genes are given only for firm matches. Clone size is not always given. Where it is, it says once, few, many or a class for expanded clones.

TRBJ1-2 . . TRBV28 CASSLNLRAGGYTF TGTGCCAGCAGTCTAAATCTCCGGGCGGGGGGCTACACCTTC
TRBJ1-5 few TRBD1 TRBV7-2 CASSQDRGQPQHF TGTGCCAGCAGCCAGGACAGGGGTCAGCCCCAGCATTTT
TRBJ2-7 . . TRBV9 CASSVDGGARGEQYF TGTGCCAGCAGCGTAGACGGAGGGGCGCGGGGCGAGCAGTACTTC
TRBJ1-5 medium-sized TRBD1 TRBV15 CATSSDWGTGGEAQHF TGTGCCACCAGCAGCGACTGGGGGACAGGGGGGGAGGCCCAGCATTTT
TRBJ2-1 few TRBD2 TRBV20-1 CSARDRRGSNEQFF TGCAGTGCTAGAGACCGGCGGGGGAGCAATGAGCAGTTCTTC
TRBJ1-5 medium-sized TRBD1 TRBV7-9 CASSPGGTGNNQPQHF TGTGCCAGCAGCCCCGGCGGGACAGGGAACAATCAGCCCCAGCATTTT
TRBJ2-6 . . TRBV20-1 CSARPGDGANVLTF TGCAGTGCCCGTCCCGGGGACGGGGCCAACGTCCTGACTTTC
TRBJ1-5 few . TRBV6-5 CASSYAPGSQPQHF TGTGCCAGCAGTTACGCTCCAGGGAGTCAGCCCCAGCATTTT
TRBJ1-6 . TRBD1 TRBV2 CASRDRGATNSPLHF TGTGCCAGCAGGGACAGGGGGGCAACCAATTCACCCCTCCACTTT
TRBJ2-4 few . TRBV19 CATRRQGEGNIQYF TGTGCCACCAGAAGGCAGGGAGAGGGGAACATTCAGTACTTC
TRBJ1-2 . TRBD1 TRBV11-2 CASSLQGQAYGYTF TGTGCCAGCAGCTTACAGGGACAGGCCTATGGCTACACCTTC
TRBJ2-1 once . TRBV5-8 CASSLGARAGNEQFF TGTGCCAGCAGCTTGGGCGCCAGGGCCGGCAATGAGCAGTTCTTC
TRBJ1-2 few . TRBV24-1 CATRGARANYGYTF TGTGCCACCAGGGGGGCCCGAGCTAACTATGGCTACACCTTC
TRBJ1-4 few TRBD1 TRBV20-1 CSARDRGRSRDEKLFF TGCAGTGCGAGGGACAGGGGAAGGTCGAGAGATGAAAAACTGTTTTTT
TRBJ2-6 . . TRBV2 CASSEGGGRSGANVLTF TGTGCCAGCAGTGAAGGCGGAGGGAGGTCTGGGGCCAACGTCCTGACTTTC
TRBJ1-5 few . TRBV20-1 CSASLSGTGINQPQHF TGCAGTGCTAGTTTATCAGGGACGGGGATCAATCAGCCCCAGCATTTT
TRBJ1-6 few TRBD1 TRBV30 CAWAGTGSRSPLHF TGTGCCTGGGCCGGGACAGGGTCTCGTTCACCCCTCCACTTT
TRBJ1-2 few TRBD1 TRBV29-1 CSVSGQGGRGYTF TGCAGCGTAAGCGGACAGGGAGGGCGCGGCTACACCTTC
TRBJ2-3 few TRBD2 TRBV25-1 CASSGMTSGGTDTQYF TGTGCCAGCAGTGGGATGACTAGCGGGGGGACAGATACGCAGTATTTT